The 25 T cell receptor beta chains in this list originate from one sample, sequenced in a study of T-cell reconstitution after alpha-beta-depleted transplantation in children. Using unique molecular identifiers, the investigators prepared the TCRbeta library. TCRdb analysed the PCR reads with MiXCR anew, one entry per CDR3 protein. The sample yields about 590,000 distinct CDR3 sequences, under 15% seen once. This specimen was PBMCs, mostly from graft donor cells, taken 360 days after TCRalphabeta/CD19-depleted stem cell transplant. The origin of the receptors is a male patient between 10 and 17 years old who had a stem cell transplant for acute myeloid leukemia, so the T cells may come from the graft donor.

V gene TRBV5-6 combines with J gene TRBJ2-1; D gene ambiguous. The V gene lost 0 bases and the J gene lost 0 bases, with 10 bases spanning the gap. Germline V gene data show CDR1 as SGHDT and CDR2 as YYEEEE. This CDR3 is 16 amino acids long. CDR3 nucleotides: TGTGCCAGCAGCTTGGGTGGCTGGAGCTCCTACAATGAGCAGTTCTTC. Protein product: CASSLGGWSSYNEQFF.

The genes are TRBV20-1 and TRBJ1-6, with 7 bases fitting TRBD1. This CDR3 has 16 residues. Looked up from germline, CDR1 is DFQATT and CDR2 is SNEGSKA (reference sequence). Unmatched junction bases numbered 18, after V lost 6 bases and J lost 10 bases. CDR3 amino acids: CSAKRARQGHGSPLHF. For the CDR3, the DNA is TGCAGTGCCAAAAGGGCCCGACAGGGACACGGGTCACCCCTCCACTTT.

The chain carries TRBV7-2 and TRBJ2-2; D uncertain. Germline loops: CDR1 SGHTA, CDR2 FQGNSA. The CDR3 contains 16 residues. Between the trimmed V and J ends, which lost 3 bases and 0 bases, there was a span of 11 bases. This CDR3 reads CASSFLSVANTGELFF. The CDR3, as DNA: TGTGCCAGCAGCTTCTTGAGCGTTGCGAACACCGGGGAGCTGTTTTTT.

This clonotype was seen a handful of times. This chain links TRBV6-5 with TRBJ2-7; 7 bases are a match to TRBD1. The J segment lost 3 bases and the V segment lost 0 bases, leaving 5 bases of the junction unmatched. Germline V gene sequence: CDR1 MNHEY, CDR2 SVGAGI. The CDR3 covers 15 residues. In nucleotides, the CDR3 is TGTGCCAGCAGTTACTCGAGACAGGGCGGCTACGAGCAGTACTTC. It encodes CASSYSRQGGYEQYF.

The chain links TRBV24-1 to TRBJ2-2; no definite D call. CDR1 is KGHDR, CDR2 SFDVKD, per germline. The CDR3 length is 15 residues. V gave up 0 bases and J gave up 4 bases, with 8 bases separating them. The CDR3 DNA sequence: TGTGCCACCAGTGATTTGGCGGAGATCACCGGGGAGCTGTTTTTT. Protein sequence: CATSDLAEITGELFF.

V usage is TRBV21-1 and J usage is TRBJ1-4; the table's D call TRBD1 went unverified against the DNA. TRBV21-1 is a recognized pseudogene. CDR3 size: 16 residues. The CDR3 here is CASVQNMTASNEKLFF. In DNA form, the CDR3 reads TGTGCCAGCGTACAAAACATGACAGCCTCCAATGAAAAACTGTTTTTT.

In this sample, this clonotype turned up many times. V is TRBV24-1 and J is TRBJ2-3; no clear D gene. CDR1 and CDR2 (germline): KGHDR, SFDVKD. Trimming shortened V by 8 bases and J by 1 base, and 9 bases separated the two germline ends. This CDR3 region has 13 residues. The CDR3 here is CATNNVGTDTQYF. CDR3 DNA: TGTGCCACCAATAACGTAGGCACAGATACGCAGTATTTT.

In this sample, this clonotype turned up many times. The chain combines TRBV4-3 with TRBJ2-1; the D gene could be TRBD1 or TRBD2 (6 bases each). Germline-derived CDR1 and CDR2 are LGHNA and YSLEER. Trimming removed 0 bases from V and 9 bases from J, with 21 bases in between. The CDR3 is 17 amino acids. CDR3 DNA sequence: TGCGCCAGCAGCCAAGATACCCCGGGGGCGCAAATCGTTGAGCAGTTCTTC. This translates into CASSQDTPGAQIVEQFF.

The sample holds many counts of this clonotype. The chain has TRBV27 and TRBJ2-7, with 9 bases aligning to TRBD2. The CDR3 has 14 amino acids. V was clipped by 10 bases and J by 2 bases; unmatched bases: 9. Germline-derived CDR1 and CDR2 are MNHEY and SMNVEV (reference sequence). The CDR3 sequence: CATHTAGGPYEQYF. The CDR3 DNA reads as TGTGCCACCCATACGGCGGGAGGGCCCTACGAGCAGTACTTC.

This chain links TRBV4-3 with TRBJ2-1, with TRBD2 matching 9 bases. V lost 0 bases, J lost 8 bases, and 11 bases stayed unmatched. Germline CDR1 reads LGHNA; CDR2 reads YSLEER. CDR3 length equals 17 residues. The CDR3 bases are TGCGCCAGCAGCCAAGAGACTACAATAGCGGGAGTGGATGAGCAGTTCTTC. This gives the protein CASSQETTIAGVDEQFF.

V and J are TRBV11-1 and TRBJ2-1; TRBD2 matches at 12 bases. CDR1 is SGHAT, CDR2 FQDESV, per germline (reference sequence). With V trimmed by 5 bases and J by 6 bases, 14 bases remained unmatched. The CDR3 contains 18 residues. The CDR3 protein is CASSEGLAGGLVLNEQFF. For the CDR3, the DNA is TGTGCCAGCAGCGAAGGGCTAGCGGGAGGGCTGGTCCTCAATGAGCAGTTCTTC.

This chain's CDR3 is CASSLTGGRVDEQYF. The CDR3 nucleotides are TGTGCCAGCAGTTTAACCGGCGGGAGAGTCGACGAGCAGTACTTC. The genes are TRBV12-3 or TRBV12-4 and TRBJ2-7; 7 positions match TRBD2. The CDR3 is 15 residues long. Trimming cost V 2 bases and J 5 bases; bases outside gene matches: 9.

This clonotype was detected only a few times. V gene TRBV7-9 combines with J gene TRBJ1-5; TRBD1 agrees at 9 bases. The CDR3 spans 15 residues. Unmatched junction bases numbered 5, after V lost 5 bases and J lost 3 bases. Per germline, CDR1 SEHNR and CDR2 FQNEAQ (reference sequence). CDR3 region: CASSTGTGFNQPQHF. CDR3 DNA sequence: TGTGCCAGCAGCACCGGGACAGGGTTCAATCAGCCCCAGCATTTT.

This clonotype has only a few counts. The rearrangement uses TRBV20-1 and TRBJ2-7; tentative D call: TRBD2 (6 bases). V was pared by 3 bases and J by 2 bases, with 8 bases between. The CDR3 has 12 amino acids. Germline values: CDR1 DFQATT, CDR2 SNEGSKA (reference sequence). The CDR3 here is CSARDYTYEQYF. In DNA form, the CDR3 reads TGCAGTGCTAGGGACTACACCTACGAGCAGTACTTC.

This clonotype came up a few times. The CDR3 here is CSARRPGLAGSEQYF. In nucleotides, the CDR3 is TGCAGTGCTAGACGACCGGGACTAGCGGGAAGCGAGCAGTACTTC. V is TRBV20-1 and J is TRBJ2-7; TRBD2 matches 13 bases. The CDR3 is made up of 15 amino acids. The V gene's germline CDR1 is DFQATT and CDR2 SNEGSKA (reference sequence). V shed 2 bases, J shed 6 bases, and the junction held 7 bases outside the gene matches.

The count of this clonotype is one. A much more abundant neighbour one base away suggests this may be a read error. CDR3 sequence reads: CASSQASTDAQYF. CDR3 in DNA: TGTGCCAGCAGCCAAGCTAGCACAGATGCGCAGTATTTT. V gene TRBV3-1 combines with J gene TRBJ2-3; a possible D gene is TRBD2 (5 bases). CDR3 length equals 13 residues. The germline gives CDR1 LGHDT, CDR2 YNNKEL (reference sequence).

The chain uses TRBV5-5 and TRBJ1-6, with D possibly being TRBD1 (5 bases). Trimming took off 1 base at V and 8 bases at J, with 7 bases between the two ends. The length of the CDR3 is 13 residues. The germline V gene has CDR1 SGHKS and CDR2 YYEKEE (reference sequence). The CDR3 DNA follows: TGTGCCAGCAGCTTGCAGGGCCATTCACCCCTCCACTTT. Encoded protein: CASSLQGHSPLHF.

The V call is TRBV6-2 or TRBV6-3, the J call TRBJ2-7; tentatively, D is TRBD2 (6 bases). The CDR3 totals 15 residues. Germline loops: CDR1 MNHEY, CDR2 SVGEGT. V was clipped by 4 bases and J by 2 bases, with 15 bases between them. The CDR3 DNA reads TGTGCCAGCAGTTGGCGGGACTGGGCGACCTACGAGCAGTACTTC. This gives the protein CASSWRDWATYEQYF.

This clonotype came up many times. The chain recombines TRBV20-1 with TRBJ2-5; D may be TRBD1 (5 bases). In germline, CDR1 is DFQATT, CDR2 SNEGSKA (reference sequence). The CDR3 spans 11 residues. This CDR3 is CSPTVDMTQYF. In nucleotides, the CDR3 is TGCAGCCCGACAGTGGATATGACCCAGTACTTC.

The sample holds a few counts of this clonotype. The rearrangement links TRBV10-3 to TRBJ2-5; D possibly corresponds to TRBD1 (6 bases). The CDR3 runs 13 residues. Trimming cost V 8 bases and J 1 base, with 11 bases left between them. Germline loops: CDR1 ENHRY, CDR2 SYGVKD. In DNA, the CDR3 is TGTGCCATCTCGGACAGCGTCCAAGAGACCCAGTACTTC. As protein: CAISDSVQETQYF.

V gene TRBV6-2 or TRBV6-3 combines with J gene TRBJ2-1, with D tentatively TRBD1 (6 bases). V was clipped by 7 bases and J by 13 bases, with 14 bases between them. The germline V gene encodes CDR1 MNHEY and CDR2 SVGEGT. The CDR3 spans 11 residues. CDR3 sequence reads: CASKGGLVQFF. The CDR3 region has the DNA TGTGCCAGCAAAGGGGGTTTGGTCCAGTTCTTC.

This clonotype turned up a few times. The chain joins TRBV29-1 to TRBJ2-1; 14 bases map to TRBD2. The CDR3 totals 14 residues. Trimming at V came to 5 bases and at J to 8 bases, leaving 5 bases not matched to a gene. The germline V gene has CDR1 SQVTM and CDR2 ANQGSEA. In DNA form, the CDR3 reads TGCAGCGTTTCCGGGACTAGCGGGAGCGATGAGCAGTTCTTC. Translated: CSVSGTSGSDEQFF.

The V call is TRBV20-1, the J call TRBJ2-5, with TRBD2 as a possible D gene (6 bases). V lost 4 bases to trimming and J lost 5 bases, with 17 bases between them. CDR1 and CDR2 (germline): DFQATT, SNEGSKA (reference sequence). The CDR3 sequence is 14 residues long. CDR3 coding DNA: TGCAGTGCTATCGGGACTCGAAGATGGGAGACCCAGTACTTC. This codes for CSAIGTRRWETQYF.

This clonotype came up a few times. This sequence joins TRBV29-1 and TRBJ2-5; a possible D gene is TRBD1 (6 bases). This CDR3 has 14 amino acids. The ends were cut back, 6 bases at V and 9 bases at J, with 23 bases in the middle. The germline CDR1 and CDR2 sequences are SQVTM and ANQGSEA. The DNA of the CDR3 is TGCAGCGTGGACGAACAGGGTCCCTCCATGGCCCAGTACTTC. Amino acid sequence: CSVDEQGPSMAQYF.

The genes are TRBV30 and TRBJ2-2; 9 bases line up with TRBD1. Germline lookup yields CDR1 GTSNPN and CDR2 SVGIG (reference sequence). The CDR3 extends over 14 amino acids. V trimming: 3 bases; J trimming: 5 bases; junction bases outside the gene matches: 4. CDR3 amino acids: CAWRGQGTTGELFF. DNA for the CDR3: TGTGCCTGGAGGGGACAGGGTACGACCGGGGAGCTGTTTTTT.